This T cell receptor (beta chain) was identified in a study of identical twins (dated by TCRdb to the mid-2010s). For context, the study as a whole: TCR alpha and beta repertoires from monozygotic twins, unrelated adults of various ages and cord blood were deep-sequenced to test whether fetal clonotypes persist. To rule out contamination, replicate twin experiments were performed at different times with different library preparation protocols.

Every donor in the study was a healthy Caucasian. The twin cohort comprised three pairs of female monozygotic twins, all aged about 18 to 30 years. The RNA used for TCR libraries was isolated from peripheral blood mononuclear cells. Libraries were made using 5' RACE. Sequencer: Illumina HiSeq 2000. A universal primer binding site was introduced by template switching, and a unique molecular identifier was present in the final cDNA, enabling accurate counting of TCR cDNA molecules. Specific primers in the conserved constant-segment region were used to synthesize first-strand cDNA for the TCR alpha and beta chains. To control for contamination, every cDNA library was double barcoded, receiving both a SMART-Mk sample barcode and Illumina barcodes. TruSeq adapter sequences along with Illumina sample barcodes were introduced in two successive PCR steps. The TCR alpha and beta cDNA libraries were sequenced on the Illumina HiSeq platform using custom primers. Turning to the authors' computational methods: MiGEC was used to process raw reads and extract unique molecular identifiers, and MiXCR was used to find CDR3 positions. For each individual, recombination models were inferred using an EM algorithm with the repgenHMM and IGoR tools. Shared clonotype analysis was performed with the tcR package in R, normalizing sharing by the product of cloneset sizes. To study raw recombination without the effects of thymic and clonal selection, out-of-frame nonproductive sequences were analyzed. In-frame beta chains were kept once TCRdb had trimmed the public reads at Q25 with fastp and called clones with MiXCR. Rows with a matching CDR3 protein are joined into one entry that keeps the most common DNA and genes. The V and J calls and clone size come from TCRdb's table, not from the authors' own analysis. This sample is represented by around 650,000 distinct CDR3 sequences; around 7.5% of them were singletons. The biggest ten clones account for 1.6% of the sample.

In its sample, this clonotype was seen a few times. Its antigen is unknown. Base quality data are lacking; no much larger clone is found one base away. The germline V gene supplies CDR1 SGHVS and CDR2 FNYEAQ. After removal of 5 bases from V and 4 bases from J, the junction retains 8 bases not matched to a gene. The CDR3 spans 15 residues, from the cysteine through the phenylalanine. CDR3 DNA only is kept here, 45 bases in frame from base 1. General findings and caveats noted by the study authors: Fewer insertions were carried by abundant cord blood beta clonotypes; a weaker similar trend was observed in young adult naive repertoires, while no such trend was observed in memory repertoires. Out-of-frame TCR alpha sequences shared between twins showed an excess of low generation-probability sequences compared with coincidental sharing between unrelated individuals. In beta out-of-frame sequences, excess twin sharing was weaker, because having fewer shared sequences lowered the signal-to-noise ratio. In monozygotic twins, out-of-frame TCR alpha sharing was systematically underestimated by recombination models, although the models agreed with sharing between unrelated individuals. Because the same donors could not be followed over many years, the conclusions depended on cross-sectional statistical analysis. Zero-insertion analyses could be partly confounded by invariant T cells such as MAIT and iNKT, although diverse VJ usage argued against such confounding for most clonotypes.

These records were also assigned to another study, of yellow fever vaccine responses in identical twins. As the second study states: The T cell response to vaccination in identical twins was reported by the authors to appear partly convergent and partly personalized. In identical twins, the study followed T cell clones that responded to the vaccine with precision.

The clonotype comes from a woman aged 18-35 years in good health. The rearranged chain carries TRBV7-6 and TRBJ1-5; TRBD1 lines up with 7 middle nucleotides. Sequencing used PBMCs. The CDR3 sequence is CASSPHRGPNQPQHF. In nucleotide form, the sequence is TGTGCCAGCAGCCCTCACAGGGGTCCTAATCAGCCCCAGCATTTT. With the rest looked up from the reference TRBV7-6 and TRBJ1-5 genes rather than sequenced, the full variable domain is GAGVSQSPRYKVTKRGQDVALRCDPISGHVSLYWYRQALGQGPEFLTYFNYEAQQDKSGLPNDRFSAERPEGSISTLTIQRTEQRDSAMYRCASSPHRGPNQPQHFGDGTRLSIL.